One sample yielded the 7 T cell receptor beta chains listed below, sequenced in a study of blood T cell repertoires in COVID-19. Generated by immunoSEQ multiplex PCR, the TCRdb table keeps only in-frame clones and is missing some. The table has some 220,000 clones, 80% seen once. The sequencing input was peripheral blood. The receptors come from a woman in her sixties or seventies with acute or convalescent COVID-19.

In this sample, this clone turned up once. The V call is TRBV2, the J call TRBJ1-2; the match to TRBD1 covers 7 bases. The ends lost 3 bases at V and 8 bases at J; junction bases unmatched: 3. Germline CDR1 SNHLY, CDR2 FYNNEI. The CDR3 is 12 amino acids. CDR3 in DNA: TGTGCCAGCAGTGAGGGACAGATAGGCTACACCTTC. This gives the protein CASSEGQIGYTF.

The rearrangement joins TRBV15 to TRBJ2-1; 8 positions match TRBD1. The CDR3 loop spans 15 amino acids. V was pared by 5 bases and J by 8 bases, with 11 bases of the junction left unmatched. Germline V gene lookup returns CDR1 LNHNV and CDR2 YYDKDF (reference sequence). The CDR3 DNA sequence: TGTGCCACCAGCCCAACACAGGGGGTCAGCGATGAGCAGTTCTTC. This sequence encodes CATSPTQGVSDEQFF.

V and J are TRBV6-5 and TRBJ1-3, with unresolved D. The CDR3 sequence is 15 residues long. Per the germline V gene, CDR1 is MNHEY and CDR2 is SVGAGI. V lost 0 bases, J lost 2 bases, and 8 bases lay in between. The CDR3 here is CASSYSLAAGNTIYF. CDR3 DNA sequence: TGTGCCAGCAGTTACTCCTTGGCGGCTGGAAACACCATATATTTT.

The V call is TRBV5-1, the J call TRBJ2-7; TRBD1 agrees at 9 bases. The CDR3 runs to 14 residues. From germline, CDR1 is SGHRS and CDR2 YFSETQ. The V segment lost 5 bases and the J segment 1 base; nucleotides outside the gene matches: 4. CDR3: CASSPGTGSYEQYF. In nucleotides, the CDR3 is TGCGCCAGCAGTCCCGGGACAGGGTCCTACGAGCAGTACTTC.

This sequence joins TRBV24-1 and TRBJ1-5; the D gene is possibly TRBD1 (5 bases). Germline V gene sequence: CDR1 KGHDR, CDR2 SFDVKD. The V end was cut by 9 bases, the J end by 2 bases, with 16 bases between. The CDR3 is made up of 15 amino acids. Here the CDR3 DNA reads TGTGCCACCCGAGAGGGGAGGGCGGGCAATCAGCCCCAGCATTTT. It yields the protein CATREGRAGNQPQHF.

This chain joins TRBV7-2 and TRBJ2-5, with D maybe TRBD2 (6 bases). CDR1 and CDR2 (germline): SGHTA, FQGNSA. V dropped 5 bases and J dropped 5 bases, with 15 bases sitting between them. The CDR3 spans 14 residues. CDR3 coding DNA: TGTGCCAGCAGCCCATTCCGGGGGACGGAGACCCAGTACTTC. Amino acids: CASSPFRGTETQYF. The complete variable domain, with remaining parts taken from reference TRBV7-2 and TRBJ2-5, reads GAGVSQSPSNKVTEKGKDVELRCDPISGHTALYWYRQSLGQGLEFLIYFQGNSAPDKSGLPSDRFSAERTGGSVSTLTIQRTQQEDSAVYLCASSPFRGTETQYFGPGTRLLVL.

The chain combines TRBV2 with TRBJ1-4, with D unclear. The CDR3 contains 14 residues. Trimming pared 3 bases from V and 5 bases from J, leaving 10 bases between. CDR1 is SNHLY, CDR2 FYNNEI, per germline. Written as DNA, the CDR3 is TGTGCCAGCAGTGAGGGGAGCTTGAATGAAAAACTGTTTTTT. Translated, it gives CASSEGSLNEKLFF.